This T cell receptor (beta chain) comes out of a study of tumor-infiltrating lymphocytes in primary liver carcinoma. Whole-study findings and limits: About 8-25% of top clones, no more, were shared by all five regions. The overlap of tumor-adjacent and tumor-blood pairs was smaller than that of tumor region pairs.

With respect to this clonotype: Its antigen is not known.

RNA and DNA were co-extracted from approximately 20-30 mg of unsorted bulk tissue. The V gene lost 2 bases and the J gene lost 4 bases, with 14 bases spanning the gap. CDR3 length equals 15 residues. Germline CDR1 reads SEHNR; CDR2 reads FQNEAQ (reference sequence). Starting material of around 490 ng total RNA yielded TCR beta cDNA via a constant-region primer. Modified slightly, ARM-PCR produced TCR beta libraries over three nested multiplex PCR rounds. Rounds one and two of PCR, each of around 9 cycles, were primed with TRBV1-TRBV30 forward primers and a C-beta reverse primer. MiXCR, applied by TCRdb to the multiplex PCR reads, yields one record per CDR3 protein. The data contain approximately 74,000 distinct CDR3 sequences, over 55% of them seen just once; the ten biggest clones take up around 15%.

The rearrangement links TRBV7-9 to TRBJ2-5; D unclear. Sequenced: liver tumor tissue from sampling region 4. Regarding subset: tumor region T4, right-lateral pole. This TCR derives from a woman aged 60-75 years with primary liver carcinoma and hepatitis B virus infection. CDR3 bases: TGTGCCAGCAGCTTAAAGGTGGCCTGGCGAGAGACCCAGTACTTC. This encodes CASSLKVAWRETQYF.